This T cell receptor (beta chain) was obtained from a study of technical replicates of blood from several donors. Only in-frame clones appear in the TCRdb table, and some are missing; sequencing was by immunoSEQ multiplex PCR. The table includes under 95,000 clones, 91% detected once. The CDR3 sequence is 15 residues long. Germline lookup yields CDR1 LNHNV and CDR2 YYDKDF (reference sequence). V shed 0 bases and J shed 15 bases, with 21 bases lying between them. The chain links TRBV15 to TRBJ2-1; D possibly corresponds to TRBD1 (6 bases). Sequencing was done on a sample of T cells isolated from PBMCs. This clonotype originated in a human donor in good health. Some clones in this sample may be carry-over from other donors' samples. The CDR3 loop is CATSRDGTLNREAFF. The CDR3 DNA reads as TGTGCCACCAGCAGAGATGGAACGCTGAACAGGGAAGCGTTCTTC.